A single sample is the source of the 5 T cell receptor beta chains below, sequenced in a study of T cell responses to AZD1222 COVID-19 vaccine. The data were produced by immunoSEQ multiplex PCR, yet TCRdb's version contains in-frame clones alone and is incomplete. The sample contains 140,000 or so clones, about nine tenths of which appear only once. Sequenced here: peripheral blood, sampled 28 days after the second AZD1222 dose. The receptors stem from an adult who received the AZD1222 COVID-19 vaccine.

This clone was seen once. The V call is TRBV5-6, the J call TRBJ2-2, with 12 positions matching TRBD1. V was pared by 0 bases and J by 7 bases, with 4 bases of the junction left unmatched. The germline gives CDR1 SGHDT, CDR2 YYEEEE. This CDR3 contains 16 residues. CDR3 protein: CASSLAGQGANGELFF. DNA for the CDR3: TGTGCCAGCAGCTTGGCGGGACAGGGGGCGAACGGGGAGCTGTTTTTT.

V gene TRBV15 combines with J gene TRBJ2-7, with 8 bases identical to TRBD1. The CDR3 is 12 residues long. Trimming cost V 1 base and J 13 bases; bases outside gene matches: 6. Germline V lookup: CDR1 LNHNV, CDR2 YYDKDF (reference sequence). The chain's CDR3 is CATSRAAGGAYF. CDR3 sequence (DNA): TGTGCCACCAGCAGAGCTGCAGGGGGCGCTTACTTC.

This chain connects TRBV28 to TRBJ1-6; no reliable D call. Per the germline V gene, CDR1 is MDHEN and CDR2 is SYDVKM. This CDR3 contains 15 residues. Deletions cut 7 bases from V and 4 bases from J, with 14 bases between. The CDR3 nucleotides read TGTGCCAGCACTCAACCGGGTTCATATAATTCACCCCTCCACTTT. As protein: CASTQPGSYNSPLHF.

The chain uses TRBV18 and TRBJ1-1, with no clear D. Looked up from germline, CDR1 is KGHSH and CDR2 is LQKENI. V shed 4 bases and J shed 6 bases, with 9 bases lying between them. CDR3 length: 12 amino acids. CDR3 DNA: TGTGCCAGCTCACTCACGAGGGCTGAAGCTTTCTTT. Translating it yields CASSLTRAEAFF.

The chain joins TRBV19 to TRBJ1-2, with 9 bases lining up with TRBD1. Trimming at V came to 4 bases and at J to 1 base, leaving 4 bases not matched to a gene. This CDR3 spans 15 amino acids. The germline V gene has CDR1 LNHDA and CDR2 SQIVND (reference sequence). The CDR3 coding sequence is TGTGCCAGTAGTACCACAGGGGGCGTTAACTATGGCTACACCTTC. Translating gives CASSTTGGVNYGYTF.